This T cell receptor beta chain was obtained from a study of response to subunit inactivated influenza vaccine. The study, taken as a whole, reports: There was a suggestion from the authors that each seasonal influenza vaccination recruits few new T cells.

This CDR3 comprises 17 residues. Germline V gives CDR1 LGHNA, CDR2 YSLEER. Trimming at V came to 0 bases and at J to 4 bases, leaving 9 bases not matched to a gene. With regard to this clonotype: Its antigen is currently unknown.

TCRdb reanalysed the RT-PCR reads using MiXCR and keeps one entry per CDR3 protein. Found here are under 950,000 distinct CDR3 sequences, about 20% of them singletons; the top ten hold roughly 10%. The genes are TRBV4-3 and TRBJ2-3; 8 bases agree with TRBD2. This specimen was PBMCs from blood, taken less than 6 days after vaccination. This clonotype originated in a man aged 50 to 60 who received an inactivated influenza vaccine. DNA for the CDR3: TGCGCCAGCAGCCAAGATCTGGCGGGGGGCCACCCAGATACGCAGTATTTT. It translates to CASSQDLAGGHPDTQYF.